This entry lists 8 T cell receptor beta chains sequenced from one sample in a study of blood T cells in healthy people across ages. A J-beta primer mix and a sample-barcoded 5' primer were used in a second PCR of roughly 6 to 12 cycles. TCRdb re-analysed the 5' RACE reads in MiXCR, keeping a single row per CDR3 protein. The repertoire has about 720,000 distinct CDR3 sequences, 22% of them found once; the top ten carry around a fifth. The material sequenced was blood. These receptors all stem from a man between 65 and 85 years old in good health.

This chain uses TRBV11-2 with TRBJ2-7; D not resolved. V dropped 7 bases and J dropped 0 bases, with 7 bases sitting between them. CDR1 SGHAT and CDR2 FQNNGV come from the germline V gene. CDR3 length: 12 residues. The CDR3 sequence is CASNAASYEQYF. For the CDR3, the DNA is TGTGCCAGCAATGCGGCCTCCTACGAGCAGTACTTC.

This clonotype was counted a few times. V usage is TRBV25-1 and J usage is TRBJ1-1, with a tentative D call TRBD1 (5 bases). CDR3 size: 15 residues. Deletions cut 3 bases from V and 6 bases from J, with 17 bases between. Germline V gene data show CDR1 as MGHDK and CDR2 as SYGVNS. CDR3 amino acids: CASSDRVQGRAEAFF. The CDR3 DNA sequence: TGTGCCAGCAGTGACCGGGTCCAGGGCCGGGCTGAAGCTTTCTTT.

This clonotype was seen ten or more times. This chain connects TRBV12-3 or TRBV12-4 to TRBJ2-1, with 16 bases that match TRBD2. The CDR3 spans 16 residues. V shed 6 bases and J 13 bases; nucleotides not matched to a gene: 12. The CDR3, as DNA: TGTGCCAGCAGGACCAGCGGGACTAGCGGGAGGGCCCTACAGTTCTTC. Translating gives CASRTSGTSGRALQFF.

The chain joins TRBV29-1 to TRBJ2-1; D possibly matches TRBD1 or TRBD2 (5 bases each). Trimming left V 7 bases short and J 3 bases short, with 16 bases between. CDR1 SQVTM and CDR2 ANQGSEA come from the germline V gene. This CDR3 spans 14 amino acids. This CDR3 is CSAGDLGIYNEQFF. The DNA for the CDR3 is TGCAGCGCTGGGGACCTAGGGATCTACAATGAGCAGTTCTTC.

V and J are TRBV29-1 and TRBJ2-2; 7 bases are shared with TRBD1. This CDR3 has 14 amino acids. V dropped 7 bases and J dropped 1; count of bases not matched to a gene: 6. CDR1 and CDR2 (germline): SQVTM, ANQGSEA. The CDR3 loop is CSEVQGMNTGELFF. The CDR3 coding sequence is TGCAGCGAGGTACAGGGGATGAACACCGGGGAGCTGTTTTTT.

Only a few counts were recorded for this clonotype. The chain carries TRBV5-1 and TRBJ2-3; D unclear. The CDR3 spans 14 residues. Germline lookup yields CDR1 SGHRS and CDR2 YFSETQ. The V end lost 1 base, the J end lost 2 bases, and 8 bases lay between the germline ends. DNA for the CDR3: TGCGCCAGCAGCTTGTTGGCTTTCACAGATACGCAGTATTTT. Its translation is CASSLLAFTDTQYF.

This clonotype was picked up many times. The V call is TRBV15, the J call TRBJ2-1, with D possibly called TRBD1 or TRBD2 (5 bases each). This CDR3 is built from 15 residues. V was clipped by 2 bases and J by 0 bases, with 8 bases between them. Germline V gives CDR1 LNHNV, CDR2 YYDKDF (reference sequence). This CDR3 reads CATSRSGSSYNEQFF. CDR3 DNA sequence: TGTGCCACCAGCAGATCAGGGAGCTCCTACAATGAGCAGTTCTTC.

The chain is built from TRBV12-5 and TRBJ2-5, with D maybe TRBD2 (6 bases). In germline, CDR1 is LGHNT, CDR2 FRNRAP. V was clipped by 0 bases and J by 3 bases, with 17 bases between them. The length of the CDR3 is 17 residues. The CDR3 DNA reads as TGTGCTAGTGGTTTGGTACTAGGGACTGGACGTAAAGAGACCCAGTACTTC. This codes for CASGLVLGTGRKETQYF.